These T cell receptor beta chains were read from a single sample in a study of blood T cell repertoires in COVID-19. Generated by immunoSEQ multiplex PCR, the TCRdb table keeps only in-frame clones and is missing some. In the table there are approximately 94,000 clones, just under 80% of which are singletons. The sequenced material came from peripheral blood. The source is a man in his 70s with active or convalescent COVID-19. Both conserved end residues are part of each CDR3. Each record gives: CDR3 DNA, CDR3 protein, clone size, D gene, J gene, V gene. A D gene is named only where the DNA matches it firmly. The size entry is marked missing in some rows and otherwise reads once, few, many or a size class.

CDR3 DNA: TGCGCCAGCGGGACAGGGGTGGGGTACGAAGAGACCCAGTACTTC
CDR3 protein: CASGTGVGYEETQYF
clone size: NA
D gene: TRBD1
J gene: TRBJ2-5
V gene: TRBV4-1

CDR3 DNA: TGTGCCAGCAGTTACGGGACAGGGGCGAGCAATCAGCCCCAGCATTTT
CDR3 protein: CASSYGTGASNQPQHF
clone size: few
D gene: TRBD1
J gene: TRBJ1-5
V gene: TRBV6-2/TRBV6-3

CDR3 DNA: TGTGCCACCGCCACCATAGCGGGGGGGCTTGGGGAGACCCAGTACTTC
CDR3 protein: CATATIAGGLGETQYF
clone size: NA
D gene: TRBD2
J gene: TRBJ2-5
V gene: TRBV24-1

CDR3 DNA: TGTGCCAGAAGCTTAGACCGGGACAGGGGGGCCCTGAACACTGAAGCTTTCTTT
CDR3 protein: CARSLDRDRGALNTEAFF
clone size: many
D gene: NA
J gene: TRBJ1-1
V gene: TRBV7-5

CDR3 DNA: TGTGCCAGCAGCCGAGGGACAGGGGGCGATGGCTACACCTTC
CDR3 protein: CASSRGTGGDGYTF
clone size: NA
D gene: TRBD1
J gene: TRBJ1-2
V gene: TRBV7-8

CDR3 DNA: TGTGCCAGCAGCCGCTCGCTAGCGGCAAACACCGGGGAGCTGTTTTTT
CDR3 protein: CASSRSLAANTGELFF
clone size: NA
D gene: TRBD2
J gene: TRBJ2-2
V gene: TRBV28

CDR3 DNA: TGCGCCAGCAGCTGGGGACTAGCGGTGAACACCGGGGAGCTGTTTTTT
CDR3 protein: CASSWGLAVNTGELFF
clone size: NA
D gene: TRBD2
J gene: TRBJ2-2
V gene: TRBV5-1

CDR3 DNA: TGTGCCAGCAGTTTATCGTTTCGGACAGGGGGCTCCTACGAGCAGTACTTC
CDR3 protein: CASSLSFRTGGSYEQYF
clone size: many
D gene: TRBD1
J gene: TRBJ2-7
V gene: TRBV27

CDR3 DNA: TGTGCCACCAGTGATTCCTCCTGGACAGATCAAGAGACCCAGTACTTC
CDR3 protein: CATSDSSWTDQETQYF
clone size: NA
D gene: NA
J gene: TRBJ2-5
V gene: TRBV24-1

CDR3 DNA: TGTGCCATCAGTGAAGAGGGGGCAGACTATGGCTACACCTTC
CDR3 protein: CAISEEGADYGYTF
clone size: NA
D gene: TRBD1
J gene: TRBJ1-2
V gene: TRBV10-3

CDR3 DNA: TGTGCCAGCAGCTTGCCTGCAGGGGGCTCTGAAGCTTTCTTT
CDR3 protein: CASSLPAGGSEAFF
clone size: NA
D gene: TRBD1
J gene: TRBJ1-1
V gene: TRBV5-6

CDR3 DNA: TGTGCCACTCGTCGGGACAGCAATAATTCACCCCTCCACTTT
CDR3 protein: CATRRDSNNSPLHF
clone size: NA
D gene: TRBD1
J gene: TRBJ1-6
V gene: TRBV10-3

CDR3 DNA: TGTGCCAGCAGCTGGGCTAGCGGGGGCACAGATACGCAGTATTTT
CDR3 protein: CASSWASGGTDTQYF
clone size: NA
D gene: TRBD2
J gene: TRBJ2-3
V gene: TRBV9

CDR3 DNA: TGTGCCGTCACCGACATGGCGAACACCGGGGAGCTGTTTTTT
CDR3 protein: CAVTDMANTGELFF
clone size: NA
D gene: NA
J gene: TRBJ2-2
V gene: TRBV19

CDR3 DNA: TGTGCCAGCAGTACTGCTGGCGAGCAGTACTTC
CDR3 protein: CASSTAGEQYF
clone size: once
D gene: NA
J gene: TRBJ2-7
V gene: TRBV25-1

CDR3 DNA: TGTGCCAGTACCTCAAATGGAGATGCGCTAGACTATGGCTACACCTTC
CDR3 protein: CASTSNGDALDYGYTF
clone size: few
D gene: NA
J gene: TRBJ1-2
V gene: TRBV19

CDR3 DNA: TGTGCCTGGAGTGTACGGGACTTTGGCAATCAGCCCCAGCATTTT
CDR3 protein: CAWSVRDFGNQPQHF
clone size: few
D gene: NA
J gene: TRBJ1-5
V gene: TRBV30

CDR3 DNA: TGTGCCAGCAGTGTAACAGGTTATGAGCAGTACTTC
CDR3 protein: CASSVTGYEQYF
clone size: NA
D gene: NA
J gene: TRBJ2-7
V gene: TRBV12-3/TRBV12-4

CDR3 DNA: TGTGCCAGCAGCTTAAAATGGACTAGCGGGGGTTACAATGAGCAGTTCTTC
CDR3 protein: CASSLKWTSGGYNEQFF
clone size: NA
D gene: TRBD2
J gene: TRBJ2-1
V gene: TRBV7-9

CDR3 DNA: TGCAGTGCTAGTGTCCAGGTGGGCCGGGGGGGCAATGAGCAGTTCTTC
CDR3 protein: CSASVQVGRGGNEQFF
clone size: NA
D gene: TRBD2
J gene: TRBJ2-1
V gene: TRBV20-1